The rows below give T cell receptor beta chains drawn from one sample of a study of CD4 T cells in relation to SARS-CoV-2 and coronaviruses. Sequenced by immunoSEQ multiplex PCR; TCRdb stores in-frame clones only, minus some. The sample consists of 60,000 or so clones, 94% of them appearing once. The source material was naive CD4+ T cells from PBMCs. These TCRs come from a human donor in good health. CDR3s include the opening cysteine and the closing phenylalanine or tryptophan. D genes are given only for firm matches. The size field is filled for only some rows; it gives once, few, many or a size class.

J gene: TRBJ2-7; clone size: -; V gene: TRBV28; D gene: -; CDR3 protein: CASSLAGSGGAPGGQYF; CDR3 DNA: TGTGCCAGCAGTCTGGCCGGGTCGGGGGGCGCCCCCGGGGGGCAGTACTTC
J gene: TRBJ2-3; clone size: -; V gene: TRBV29-1; D gene: TRBD2; CDR3 protein: CSVGGRATDTQYF; CDR3 DNA: TGCAGCGTTGGCGGGAGGGCCACAGATACGCAGTATTTT
J gene: TRBJ1-5; clone size: -; V gene: TRBV9; D gene: -; CDR3 protein: CASSVDDRIHQPQHF; CDR3 DNA: TGTGCCAGCAGCGTAGATGACAGAATCCATCAGCCCCAGCATTTT
J gene: TRBJ2-1; clone size: -; V gene: TRBV24-1; D gene: -; CDR3 protein: CATSEGQRHYNEQFF; CDR3 DNA: TGTGCCACCAGTGAGGGACAACGCCACTACAATGAGCAGTTCTTC
J gene: TRBJ2-1; clone size: -; V gene: TRBV7-2; D gene: TRBD1; CDR3 protein: CASSLMATGGDEQFF; CDR3 DNA: TGTGCCAGCAGCCTGATGGCGACAGGGGGCGATGAGCAGTTCTTC
J gene: TRBJ2-3; clone size: -; V gene: TRBV6-5; D gene: -; CDR3 protein: CASSRESYTDTQYF; CDR3 DNA: TGTGCCAGCAGCCGGGAGAGTTACACAGATACGCAGTATTTT
J gene: TRBJ2-6; clone size: -; V gene: TRBV18; D gene: TRBD2; CDR3 protein: CASSPPGLAGHSGANVLTF; CDR3 DNA: TGTGCCAGCTCACCACCCGGGCTAGCGGGGCACTCTGGGGCCAACGTCCTGACTTTC
J gene: TRBJ1-3; clone size: once; V gene: TRBV5-1; D gene: -; CDR3 protein: CASSGYAGGNTIYF; CDR3 DNA: TGCGCCAGCAGCGGGTACGCCGGAGGAAACACCATATATTTT
J gene: TRBJ2-1; clone size: -; V gene: TRBV27; D gene: TRBD2; CDR3 protein: CASSPLAGEVSYNEQFF; CDR3 DNA: TGTGCCAGCAGTCCCCTAGCGGGAGAAGTCTCCTACAATGAGCAGTTCTTC
J gene: TRBJ2-7; clone size: -; V gene: TRBV29-1; D gene: -; CDR3 protein: CSFVPGPTMPYEQYF; CDR3 DNA: TGCAGCTTTGTACCGGGGCCTACTATGCCCTACGAGCAGTACTTC
J gene: TRBJ2-3; clone size: -; V gene: TRBV11-2; D gene: -; CDR3 protein: CASSLVGKTEKIDTQYF; CDR3 DNA: TGTGCCAGCAGCTTAGTTGGTAAAACTGAGAAAATAGATACGCAGTATTTT
J gene: TRBJ1-2; clone size: -; V gene: TRBV3-1/TRBV3-2; D gene: -; CDR3 protein: CASSRSGGYTF; CDR3 DNA: TGTGCCAGCAGCCGATCAGGCGGCTACACCTTC
J gene: TRBJ2-1; clone size: -; V gene: TRBV11-1; D gene: TRBD1; CDR3 protein: CASSSGQGISYNEQFF; CDR3 DNA: TGTGCCAGCAGCTCGGGACAGGGGATCTCCTACAATGAGCAGTTCTTC
J gene: TRBJ2-7; clone size: -; V gene: TRBV5-1; D gene: -; CDR3 protein: CASSQGGGSAQYF; CDR3 DNA: TGCGCCAGCAGCCAGGGGGGGGGATCGGCGCAGTACTTC
J gene: TRBJ2-7; clone size: -; V gene: TRBV14; D gene: -; CDR3 protein: CASSPGLIWDEQYF; CDR3 DNA: TGTGCCAGCAGCCCAGGCCTAATATGGGACGAGCAGTACTTC
J gene: TRBJ1-5; clone size: -; V gene: TRBV4-1; D gene: TRBD1; CDR3 protein: CASSHEQGVSNQPQHF; CDR3 DNA: TGCGCCAGCAGCCACGAACAGGGGGTCAGCAATCAGCCCCAGCATTTT
J gene: TRBJ2-3; clone size: -; V gene: TRBV19; D gene: TRBD2; CDR3 protein: CASSITTSGGSTDTQYF; CDR3 DNA: TGTGCCAGTAGTATAACGACTAGCGGGGGGAGCACAGATACGCAGTATTTT
J gene: TRBJ2-2; clone size: -; V gene: TRBV6-2/TRBV6-3; D gene: -; CDR3 protein: CASSLPSFTVLGETGELFF; CDR3 DNA: TGTGCCAGCAGCCTACCATCATTCACTGTCCTAGGTGAAACCGGGGAGCTGTTTTTT
J gene: TRBJ2-7; clone size: -; V gene: TRBV5-4; D gene: -; CDR3 protein: CASSLSRDQSYEQYF; CDR3 DNA: TGTGCCAGCAGCTTGTCCCGGGACCAGAGCTACGAGCAGTACTTC
J gene: TRBJ2-1; clone size: -; V gene: TRBV20-1; D gene: TRBD1; CDR3 protein: CSAGQANEQFF; CDR3 DNA: TGCAGTGCTGGACAGGCCAATGAGCAGTTCTTC
J gene: TRBJ2-3; clone size: -; V gene: TRBV6-5; D gene: -; CDR3 protein: CASRLTGSTDTQYF; CDR3 DNA: TGTGCCAGCAGACTAACAGGGAGCACAGATACGCAGTATTTT
J gene: TRBJ2-1; clone size: -; V gene: TRBV24-1; D gene: TRBD1; CDR3 protein: CATSLGGASNFGQFF; CDR3 DNA: TGTGCCACCAGCCTAGGGGGCGCATCGAATTTCGGGCAGTTCTTC
J gene: TRBJ2-7; clone size: few; V gene: TRBV2; D gene: TRBD1; CDR3 protein: CASSVRTGRSYEQYF; CDR3 DNA: TGTGCCAGCAGTGTAAGGACAGGGAGGTCCTACGAGCAGTACTTC
J gene: TRBJ2-7; clone size: -; V gene: TRBV7-8; D gene: -; CDR3 protein: CASSFPGRDYEQYF; CDR3 DNA: TGTGCCAGCAGCTTTCCGGGACGGGACTACGAGCAGTACTTC
J gene: TRBJ2-2; clone size: -; V gene: TRBV19; D gene: -; CDR3 protein: CASRENSGKNTGELFF; CDR3 DNA: TGTGCCAGTAGGGAAAATAGCGGAAAGAACACCGGGGAGCTGTTTTTT
J gene: TRBJ2-1; clone size: -; V gene: TRBV5-4; D gene: TRBD2; CDR3 protein: CASSSTSGRVNEQFF; CDR3 DNA: TGTGCCAGCAGCTCGACTAGCGGGAGGGTAAATGAGCAGTTCTTC
J gene: TRBJ1-2; clone size: -; V gene: TRBV5-4; D gene: TRBD1; CDR3 protein: CASSPGQGGYGYTF; CDR3 DNA: TGTGCCAGCAGCCCGGGACAGGGGGGCTATGGCTACACCTTC
J gene: TRBJ2-7; clone size: -; V gene: TRBV7-8; D gene: TRBD1; CDR3 protein: CASSQPGTGGEQYF; CDR3 DNA: TGTGCCAGCAGCCAACCCGGGACAGGGGGCGAGCAGTACTTC
J gene: TRBJ2-1; clone size: -; V gene: TRBV29-1; D gene: -; CDR3 protein: CSVEVSSSYNEQFF; CDR3 DNA: TGCAGCGTTGAAGTAAGCAGCTCCTACAATGAGCAGTTCTTC
J gene: TRBJ1-1; clone size: -; V gene: TRBV20-1; D gene: TRBD1; CDR3 protein: CSASPQGRGAFF; CDR3 DNA: TGCAGTGCTAGTCCACAGGGGCGGGGAGCTTTCTTT
J gene: TRBJ1-4; clone size: -; V gene: TRBV28; D gene: -; CDR3 protein: CASSYSLKLFF; CDR3 DNA: TGTGCCAGCAGTTACTCCCTCAAACTGTTTTTT
J gene: TRBJ2-3; clone size: -; V gene: TRBV6-1; D gene: -; CDR3 protein: CASSEAIGKSTDTQYF; CDR3 DNA: TGTGCCAGCAGTGAAGCGATCGGGAAAAGCACAGATACGCAGTATTTT
J gene: TRBJ1-1; clone size: -; V gene: TRBV5-4; D gene: -; CDR3 protein: CASSLSGLEAFF; CDR3 DNA: TGTGCCAGCAGCTTGTCAGGCCTTGAAGCTTTCTTT
J gene: TRBJ2-7; clone size: once; V gene: TRBV27; D gene: TRBD2; CDR3 protein: CASMGTSGSREQYF; CDR3 DNA: TGTGCCAGCATGGGGACTAGCGGGAGCCGGGAGCAGTACTTC
J gene: TRBJ2-7; clone size: once; V gene: TRBV28; D gene: -; CDR3 protein: CASSPIWGGRSHEQYF; CDR3 DNA: TGTGCCAGCAGTCCGATATGGGGGGGGCGGAGTCACGAGCAGTACTTC
J gene: TRBJ2-7; clone size: -; V gene: TRBV6-5; D gene: TRBD2; CDR3 protein: CASTTASGTYEQYF; CDR3 DNA: TGTGCCAGCACTACGGCTAGCGGGACCTACGAGCAGTACTTC
J gene: TRBJ2-6; clone size: -; V gene: TRBV27; D gene: TRBD1; CDR3 protein: CASSPLGWDSLSLSGANVLTF; CDR3 DNA: TGTGCCAGCAGTCCCCTAGGGTGGGACAGCTTGTCCCTATCTGGGGCCAACGTCCTGACTTTC
J gene: TRBJ2-2; clone size: once; V gene: TRBV3-1/TRBV3-2; D gene: -; CDR3 protein: CASSPTSGGKNTGELFF; CDR3 DNA: TGTGCCAGCAGCCCAACGTCTGGCGGGAAGAACACCGGGGAGCTGTTTTTT
J gene: TRBJ2-1; clone size: -; V gene: TRBV9; D gene: -; CDR3 protein: CASSISGNSYNEQFF; CDR3 DNA: TGTGCCAGCAGCATTAGCGGTAACTCCTACAATGAGCAGTTCTTC
J gene: TRBJ2-3; clone size: -; V gene: TRBV19; D gene: TRBD2; CDR3 protein: CASMGTGRTDTQYF; CDR3 DNA: TGTGCCAGTATGGGCACCGGGAGGACAGATACGCAGTATTTT
J gene: TRBJ1-2; clone size: -; V gene: TRBV30; D gene: -; CDR3 protein: CAWTSNYGYTF; CDR3 DNA: TGTGCCTGGACGTCCAACTATGGCTACACCTTC
J gene: TRBJ1-2; clone size: -; V gene: TRBV19; D gene: TRBD1; CDR3 protein: CASIEDRGANYGYTF; CDR3 DNA: TGTGCCAGTATCGAGGACAGGGGAGCTAACTATGGCTACACCTTC
J gene: TRBJ1-2; clone size: -; V gene: TRBV30; D gene: TRBD1; CDR3 protein: CAWSSRGTAYGYTF; CDR3 DNA: TGTGCCTGGAGTTCCAGGGGGACAGCTTATGGCTACACCTTC
J gene: TRBJ2-3; clone size: once; V gene: TRBV7-9; D gene: TRBD2; CDR3 protein: CASSLGWLTSGTDTQYF; CDR3 DNA: TGTGCCAGCAGCTTAGGGTGGTTGACTAGCGGCACAGATACGCAGTATTTT
J gene: TRBJ2-7; clone size: -; V gene: TRBV4-1; D gene: -; CDR3 protein: CASSPSEAYEQYF; CDR3 DNA: TGCGCCAGCAGCCCTAGCGAAGCCTACGAGCAGTACTTC
J gene: TRBJ1-3; clone size: -; V gene: TRBV19; D gene: TRBD1; CDR3 protein: CASRPGQGSGNTIYF; CDR3 DNA: TGTGCCAGCCGACCGGGACAGGGCTCTGGAAACACCATATATTTT
J gene: TRBJ2-7; clone size: -; V gene: TRBV4-1; D gene: TRBD2; CDR3 protein: CASSQDRGLAGEEQYF; CDR3 DNA: TGCGCCAGCAGCCAAGATCGGGGACTAGCGGGAGAAGAGCAGTACTTC
J gene: TRBJ2-4; clone size: -; V gene: TRBV19; D gene: -; CDR3 protein: CASSMRVQRIQYF; CDR3 DNA: TGTGCCAGTAGTATGAGGGTGCAGAGGATTCAGTACTTC
J gene: TRBJ1-5; clone size: -; V gene: TRBV28; D gene: -; CDR3 protein: CASTLSNQPQHF; CDR3 DNA: TGTGCCAGCACCCTTAGCAATCAGCCCCAGCATTTT
J gene: TRBJ1-1; clone size: -; V gene: TRBV5-1; D gene: -; CDR3 protein: CASSADRMNTEAFF; CDR3 DNA: TGCGCCAGCAGCGCTGACAGGATGAACACTGAAGCTTTCTTT
J gene: TRBJ2-3; clone size: -; V gene: TRBV9; D gene: TRBD2; CDR3 protein: CASSVASGRTDTQYF; CDR3 DNA: TGTGCCAGCAGCGTAGCTAGCGGGCGCACAGATACGCAGTATTTT
J gene: TRBJ2-7; clone size: -; V gene: TRBV28; D gene: TRBD2; CDR3 protein: CASRSGTRGDYEQYF; CDR3 DNA: TGTGCCAGCAGGTCAGGGACCCGGGGGGACTACGAGCAGTACTTC
J gene: TRBJ2-3; clone size: -; V gene: TRBV10-3; D gene: -; CDR3 protein: CAIRGDTDTQYF; CDR3 DNA: TGTGCCATCAGGGGGGACACAGATACGCAGTATTTT